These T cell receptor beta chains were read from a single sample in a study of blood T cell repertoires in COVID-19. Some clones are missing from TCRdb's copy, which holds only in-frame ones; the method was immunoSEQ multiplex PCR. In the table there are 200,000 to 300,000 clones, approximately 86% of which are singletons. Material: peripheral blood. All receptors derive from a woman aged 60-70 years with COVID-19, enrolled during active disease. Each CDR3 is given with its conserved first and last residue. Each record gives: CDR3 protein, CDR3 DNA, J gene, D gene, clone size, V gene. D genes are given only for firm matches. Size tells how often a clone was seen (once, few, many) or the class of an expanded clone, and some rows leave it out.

CDR3aa: CASSGDRVSGNTIYF
CDR3nt: TGTGCCAGTAGTGGGGACAGGGTCTCTGGAAACACCATATATTTT
j_gene: TRBJ1-3
d_gene: TRBD1
abundance: .
v_gene: TRBV19

CDR3aa: CATSAGFSYEQYF
CDR3nt: TGTGCCACCTCCGCAGGGTTCAGCTACGAGCAGTACTTC
j_gene: TRBJ2-7
d_gene: .
abundance: .
v_gene: TRBV19

CDR3aa: CASSLVPARDLLYEQYF
CDR3nt: TGTGCCAGCAGCTTGGTGCCGGCGCGGGATTTACTTTACGAGCAGTACTTC
j_gene: TRBJ2-7
d_gene: .
abundance: .
v_gene: TRBV5-4

CDR3aa: CASSEGSSGANVLTF
CDR3nt: TGTGCCAGCAGTGAGGGGAGCTCTGGGGCCAACGTCCTGACTTTC
j_gene: TRBJ2-6
d_gene: .
abundance: few
v_gene: TRBV6-1

CDR3aa: CASSTDYRYTQYF
CDR3nt: TGTGCCAGTAGTACCGACTACCGGTATACGCAGTATTTT
j_gene: TRBJ2-3
d_gene: .
abundance: .
v_gene: TRBV19

CDR3aa: CASSIATTSGRALEYF
CDR3nt: TGTGCCAGTAGTATCGCTACGACTAGCGGGAGGGCCTTGGAGTACTTC
j_gene: TRBJ2-4
d_gene: TRBD2
abundance: .
v_gene: TRBV19

CDR3aa: CASKNTPPNEF
CDR3nt: TGTGCCAGCAAGAATACTCCCCCTAATGAATTT
j_gene: TRBJ1-3
d_gene: .
abundance: once
v_gene: TRBV6-4

CDR3aa: CASSSLRRDLRGGYTF
CDR3nt: TGTGCCAGCAGTTCCCTCCGGAGGGACCTACGAGGGGGCTACACCTTC
j_gene: TRBJ1-2
d_gene: .
abundance: once
v_gene: TRBV6-5

CDR3aa: CASSLEALDYEQYF
CDR3nt: TGTGCCAGCAGCTTAGAAGCACTAGACTACGAGCAGTACTTC
j_gene: TRBJ2-7
d_gene: .
abundance: .
v_gene: TRBV11-2

CDR3aa: CASSVQDEQYF
CDR3nt: TGTGCCAGCAGCGTCCAGGACGAGCAGTACTTC
j_gene: TRBJ2-7
d_gene: .
abundance: .
v_gene: TRBV7-8

CDR3aa: CASPRGTGSYEQYF
CDR3nt: TGTGCCAGCCCCCGGGGAACAGGGTCCTACGAGCAGTACTTC
j_gene: TRBJ2-7
d_gene: .
abundance: .
v_gene: TRBV6-5

CDR3aa: CAISEAGQGWREKLFF
CDR3nt: TGTGCCATCAGTGAGGCGGGACAGGGATGGAGAGAAAAACTGTTTTTT
j_gene: TRBJ1-4
d_gene: TRBD1
abundance: .
v_gene: TRBV10-3

CDR3aa: CASSVGDRGNQPQHF
CDR3nt: TGTGCCAGCAGCGTAGGGGACAGGGGGAACCAGCCCCAGCATTTT
j_gene: TRBJ1-5
d_gene: TRBD1
abundance: .
v_gene: TRBV9

CDR3aa: CASSLGPTNEKLFF
CDR3nt: TGTGCCAGCAGCTTGGGGCCAACTAATGAAAAACTGTTTTTT
j_gene: TRBJ1-4
d_gene: .
abundance: few
v_gene: TRBV5-4

CDR3aa: CASSSTGEVISGNTIYF
CDR3nt: TGTGCCAGCAGCTCGACAGGGGAGGTAATCTCTGGAAACACCATATATTTT
j_gene: TRBJ1-3
d_gene: TRBD1
abundance: .
v_gene: TRBV7-9